This T cell receptor beta chain was profiled in a study of shared clonotypes between healthy human individuals. Study-wide context: The donor pool was made up of two women and a few men aged 18 to 49.

Points from the study as a whole: Having only a few donors restricted how much genetic and exposure-history diversity was captured.

As concerns this clone: Its antigen remains unidentified.

The assay ran at deep level. Each subset's genomic DNA was split evenly across several immunoSEQ plates. Here immunoSEQ multiplex PCR was the method, and the copy in TCRdb shows in-frame clones only, minus some. The sample lists around 440,000 clones; 60% to 80% were seen once. The CDR3 is made up of 13 amino acids. Germline CDR1 reads SGHDT; CDR2 reads YYEEEE. V gave up 0 bases and J gave up 2 bases, with 5 bases separating them. The sample was PBMCs. The receptor's source is a woman in her forties in good health. Some clones in this sample may be carry-over from other donors' samples. This chain links TRBV5-6 with TRBJ1-1; the D is unclear. CDR3 bases: TGTGCCAGCAGCTTGGCGGCAAACACTGAAGCTTTCTTT. This sequence encodes CASSLAANTEAFF.